This T cell receptor beta chain originates from a study of beta chain features in type 1 diabetes. Regarding the study as a whole: For Type 1 diabetes patients, all four CD4+ subsets carried TCRB CDR3s that were moderately but significantly shorter. Shorter templates may be favored by PCR, equally so in patients and controls.

Germline V CDR1 and CDR2: MNHEY, SVGAGI. V gave up 0 bases and J gave up 5 bases; unmatched junction bases: 7. The CDR3 length is 16 residues. Worth noting for this clone: Its antigen is currently unknown.

Sorted CD4+ subsets: naive, central memory, regulatory, stem cell-like memory (CD45RO/CCR7/CD25/CD127/CD95/CD27 panel). Sequenced material consisted of expressed TCRB transcripts (all of the isolated RNA was reverse transcribed). Approximately 4 million reads was the average for naive, central memory and regulatory T cell samples. Here immunoSEQ multiplex PCR was the method, and the copy in TCRdb shows in-frame clones only, minus some. The table lists around 690,000 clones, under 15% of them singletons. Sequenced input: naive CD4+ T cells from blood. V usage is TRBV6-5 and J usage is TRBJ2-5; 9 bases are shared with TRBD1. The TCR comes from a man under 40 with type 1 diabetes. CDR3 DNA sequence: TGTGCCAGCAGTTACTCACCGGGACAGGGAGAGGAGACCCAGTACTTC. It specifies CASSYSPGQGEETQYF.